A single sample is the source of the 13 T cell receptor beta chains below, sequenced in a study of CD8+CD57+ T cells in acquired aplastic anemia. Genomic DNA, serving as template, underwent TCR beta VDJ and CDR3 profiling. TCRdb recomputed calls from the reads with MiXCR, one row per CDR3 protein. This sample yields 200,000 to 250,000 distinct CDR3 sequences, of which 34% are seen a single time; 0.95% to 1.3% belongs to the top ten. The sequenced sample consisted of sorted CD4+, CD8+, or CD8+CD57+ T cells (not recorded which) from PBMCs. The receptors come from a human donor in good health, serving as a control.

The DNA of the CDR3 is TGCAGTGCTAGAGCCCTTTGGACAGACCTAATGGGAGGCTACACCTTC. It specifies CSARALWTDLMGGYTF. The V gene is TRBV20-1, the J gene TRBJ1-2, with D possibly matching TRBD1 (6 bases). Germline lookup yields CDR1 DFQATT and CDR2 SNEGSKA (reference sequence). Trimming cost V 1 base and J 8 bases, with 23 bases left between them. This CDR3 region has 16 residues.

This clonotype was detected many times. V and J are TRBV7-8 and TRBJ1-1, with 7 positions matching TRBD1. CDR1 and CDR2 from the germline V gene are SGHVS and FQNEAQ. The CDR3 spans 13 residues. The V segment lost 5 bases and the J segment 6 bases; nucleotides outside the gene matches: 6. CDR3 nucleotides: TGTGCCAGCAGCACGCGACAGGGCGCTGAAGCTTTCTTT. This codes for CASSTRQGAEAFF.

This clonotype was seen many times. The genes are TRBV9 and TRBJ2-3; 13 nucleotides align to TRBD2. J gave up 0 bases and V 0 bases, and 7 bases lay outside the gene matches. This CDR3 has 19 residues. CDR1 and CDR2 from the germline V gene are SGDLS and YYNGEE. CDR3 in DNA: TGTGCCAGCAGCGTAGCTATAACTAGCGGGGGGGCCAGCACAGATACGCAGTATTTT. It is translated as CASSVAITSGGASTDTQYF.

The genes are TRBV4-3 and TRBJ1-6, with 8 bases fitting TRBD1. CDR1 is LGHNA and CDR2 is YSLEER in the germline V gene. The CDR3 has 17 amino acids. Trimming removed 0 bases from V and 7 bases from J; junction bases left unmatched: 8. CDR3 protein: CASSQDQGAHMNSPLHF. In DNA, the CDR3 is TGCGCCAGCAGCCAAGATCAGGGGGCGCACATGAATTCACCCCTCCACTTT.

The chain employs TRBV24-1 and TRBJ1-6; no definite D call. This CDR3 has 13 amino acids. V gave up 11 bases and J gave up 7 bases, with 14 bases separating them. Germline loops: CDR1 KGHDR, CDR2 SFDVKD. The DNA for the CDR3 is TGTGCCAGTAGTATAGGCACGAATTCACCCCTCCACTTT. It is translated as CASSIGTNSPLHF.

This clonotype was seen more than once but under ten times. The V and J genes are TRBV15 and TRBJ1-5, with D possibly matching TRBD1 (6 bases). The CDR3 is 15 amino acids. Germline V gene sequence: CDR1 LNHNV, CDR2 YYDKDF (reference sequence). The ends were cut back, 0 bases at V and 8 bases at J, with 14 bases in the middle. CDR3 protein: CATSREFGPGEPQHF. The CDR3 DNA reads TGTGCCACCAGCAGAGAGTTTGGACCAGGGGAGCCCCAGCATTTT.

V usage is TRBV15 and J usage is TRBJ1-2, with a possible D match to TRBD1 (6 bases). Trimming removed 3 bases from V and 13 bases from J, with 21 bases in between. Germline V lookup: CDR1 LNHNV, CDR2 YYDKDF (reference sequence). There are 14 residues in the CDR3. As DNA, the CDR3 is TGTGCCACCAGCAGTTTGGGGGGGGACACTTTAGTCACCTTC. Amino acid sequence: CATSSLGGDTLVTF.

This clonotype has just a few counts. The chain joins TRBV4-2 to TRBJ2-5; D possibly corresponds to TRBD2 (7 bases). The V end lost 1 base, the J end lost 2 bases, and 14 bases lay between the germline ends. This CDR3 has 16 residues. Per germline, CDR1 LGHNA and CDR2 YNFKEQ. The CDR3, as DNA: TGTGCCAGCAGCCAAGGAGGGGGGGGGCTACAAGAGACCCAGTACTTC. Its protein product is CASSQGGGGLQETQYF.

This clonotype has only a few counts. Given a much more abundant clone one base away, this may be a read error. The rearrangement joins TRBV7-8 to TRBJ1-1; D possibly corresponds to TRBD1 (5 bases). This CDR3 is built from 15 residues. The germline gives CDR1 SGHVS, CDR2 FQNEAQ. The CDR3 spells CASSFGGRMNIEAFF. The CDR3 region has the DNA TGTGCCAGCAGCTTTGGGGGTAGGATGAACATTGAAGCTTTCTTT.

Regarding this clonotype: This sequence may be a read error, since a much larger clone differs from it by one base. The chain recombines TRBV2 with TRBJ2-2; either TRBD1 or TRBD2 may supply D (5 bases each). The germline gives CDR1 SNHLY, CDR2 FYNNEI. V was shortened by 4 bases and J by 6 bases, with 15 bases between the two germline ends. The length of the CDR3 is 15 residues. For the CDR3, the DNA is TGTGCCAGCAGTGTGTATAATGTGGGGGCCGGGGAGCTGTTTTTT. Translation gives CASSVYNVGAGELFF.

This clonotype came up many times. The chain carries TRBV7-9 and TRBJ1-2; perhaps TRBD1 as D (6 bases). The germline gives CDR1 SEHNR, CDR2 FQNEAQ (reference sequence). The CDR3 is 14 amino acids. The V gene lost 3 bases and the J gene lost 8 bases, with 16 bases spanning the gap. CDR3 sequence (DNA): TGTGCCAGCAGCTTGGAGACAGGACAAGGAGGCTACACCTTC. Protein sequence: CASSLETGQGGYTF.

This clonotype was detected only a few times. The CDR3 reads CSAQDRALTNEKLFF. As DNA, the CDR3 is TGCAGTGCCCAGGACAGGGCTCTAACTAATGAAAAACTGTTTTTT. The chain uses TRBV20-1 and TRBJ1-4; 8 nucleotides line up with TRBD1. This CDR3 region has 15 residues. Germline assignment: CDR1 DFQATT and CDR2 SNEGSKA (reference sequence). J lost 1 base, V lost 6 bases, and 7 bases had no gene match.

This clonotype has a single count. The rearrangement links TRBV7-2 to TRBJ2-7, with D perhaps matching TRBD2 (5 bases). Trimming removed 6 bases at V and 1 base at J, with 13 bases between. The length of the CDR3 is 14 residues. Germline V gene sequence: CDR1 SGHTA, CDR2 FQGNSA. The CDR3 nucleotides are TGTGCCAGCAGTGGGGAGACGGAATCCTACGAGCAGTACTTC. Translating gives CASSGETESYEQYF.